This T cell receptor (beta chain) originates from a study of human T cells and chemical hapten exposure. Study-wide background: Read at 6 days, the patch tests placed 0.01% DPC on the upper back.

The study's library attached unique molecular identifiers to single cDNA molecules. TCRdb passed the RACE reads through MiXCR, listing each CDR3 protein once. The repertoire consists of tens of thousands of distinct CDR3 sequences, with more than 8% occurring once and the leading ten covering about 3.1%. This CDR3 region has 16 residues. From germline, CDR1 is DFQATT and CDR2 SNEGSKA (reference sequence). V lost 6 bases and J lost 10; bases outside the gene matches: 17. Time point given: patch test 1, 2 weeks after DPC sensitization. Documented treatment: therapeutic diphenylcyclopropenone sensitization with weekly scalp DPC. Donors were 18 to 70-year-old alopecia patients suitable for DPC. This clonotype has a handful of counts.

The V gene is TRBV20-1, the J gene TRBJ2-1; 11 bases are shared with TRBD2. This TCR derives from a woman in her 40s with alopecia areata. Some clones in this sample may be carry-over from other donors' samples. This material consisted of whole blood, taken in connection with sensitization to the hapten diphenylcyclopropenone (DPC). In nucleotides, the CDR3 is TGCAGTGCCGGTCTTATAGCGGGGGGGGATATGGAGGAGCAGTTCTTC. Protein product: CSAGLIAGGDMEEQFF.